Presented here are 29 T cell receptor beta chains from one specimen sequenced in a study of cytotoxic CD8 clonotypes in ibrutinib-treated CLL. Produced via immunoSEQ multiplex PCR; TCRdb's table is partial and in-frame only. The sample records approximately 190,000 clones, about three quarters being singletons. Source: PBMCs, taken after 12 months of ibrutinib treatment. The receptors shown here come from a human donor with chronic lymphocytic leukemia.

CDR3 sequence (DNA): TGTGCCAGCAGTGATTCCCCACAGGGTTCCACTGAAGCTTTCTTT. Protein sequence: CASSDSPQGSTEAFF. V is TRBV25-1 and J is TRBJ1-1; D is possibly TRBD1 (6 bases). The V gene lost 3 bases and the J gene lost 4 bases, with 15 bases spanning the gap. Germline V CDR1 and CDR2: MGHDK, SYGVNS. The CDR3 loop spans 15 amino acids.

The chain links TRBV27 to TRBJ2-6; no clear D gene. V was trimmed by 4 bases and J by 4 bases, leaving 11 bases between them. The CDR3 extends over 15 amino acids. Germline CDR1 is MNHEY and CDR2 is SMNVEV (reference sequence). The CDR3 nucleotides read TGTGCCAGCAGTTCATCGGGCCGGGGGGCCAACGTCCTGACTTTC. Its translation is CASSSSGRGANVLTF.

This clone was seen only a few times. This chain uses TRBV4-1 with TRBJ1-2; no firm D call. The CDR3 is made up of 15 amino acids. Germline values: CDR1 MGHRA, CDR2 YSYEKL. Deletions cut 1 base from V and 0 bases from J, with 9 bases between. The CDR3: CASSQGAVANYGYTF. The DNA for the CDR3 is TGCGCCAGCAGCCAAGGGGCAGTTGCTAACTATGGCTACACCTTC.

The gene calls are TRBV19 and TRBJ2-1; 7 nucleotides agree with TRBD2. CDR3 length: 15 amino acids. Germline trimming cut 3 bases from V and 4 bases from J; bases unmatched to any gene: 6. CDR1 LNHDA and CDR2 SQIVND come from the germline V gene (reference sequence). The CDR3: CASSISAGEYNEQFF. The CDR3 bases are TGTGCCAGTAGTATTAGTGCGGGGGAATACAATGAGCAGTTCTTC.

V usage is TRBV6-1 and J usage is TRBJ1-4; D ambiguous. The CDR3 is made up of 12 amino acids. The V gene lost 7 bases and the J gene lost 5 bases, with 8 bases spanning the gap. CDR1 is MNHNS and CDR2 is SASEGT in the germline V gene. The CDR3 reads CASNMLNEKLFF. Here the CDR3 DNA reads TGTGCCAGCAATATGCTCAATGAAAAACTGTTTTTT.

This clone has just a few counts. This rearrangement joins TRBV29-1 to TRBJ2-3, with TRBD2 identical over 7 bases. The CDR3 contains 17 residues. Per the germline V gene, CDR1 is SQVTM and CDR2 is ANQGSEA. The ends lost 1 base at V and 1 base at J; junction bases unmatched: 11. The CDR3 sequence is CSVEAREGWTRTDTQYF. The CDR3 DNA is TGCAGCGTTGAAGCCAGGGAGGGGTGGACTCGCACAGATACGCAGTATTTT.

The chain is built from TRBV28 and TRBJ2-7; D tentatively fits TRBD1 or TRBD2 (6 bases each). CDR1 is MDHEN, CDR2 SYDVKM, per germline. The CDR3 runs 12 residues. V was cut by 6 bases and J by 4 bases, with 10 bases left in between. In DNA, the CDR3 is TGTGCCAGCAGGAGGGGGGCGTACGAGCAGTACTTC. Its translation: CASRRGAYEQYF.

The gene calls are TRBV14 and TRBJ2-7, with a possible D match to TRBD2 (6 bases). There are 15 residues in the CDR3. Germline V gives CDR1 SGHDN, CDR2 FVKESK. V lost 0 bases, J lost 3 bases, and 12 bases lay in between. The CDR3 DNA reads as TGTGCCAGCAGCCAAGAATCCCTAGCGATCTACGAGCAGTACTTC. This translates into CASSQESLAIYEQYF.

This clone has more than one count but fewer than ten. The CDR3 protein is CASSLREGRPQHF. Here the CDR3 DNA reads TGTGCCAGCAGTTTACGGGAGGGGAGGCCCCAGCATTTT. The chain joins TRBV27 to TRBJ1-5; TRBD1 is a possible D gene (5 bases). The germline V gene encodes CDR1 MNHEY and CDR2 SMNVEV (reference sequence). V gave up 2 bases and J gave up 9 bases, with 11 bases separating them. This CDR3 is 13 amino acids long.

V gene TRBV29-1 combines with J gene TRBJ2-7, with 7 bases matching TRBD1. Germline CDR1 and CDR2: SQVTM and ANQGSEA. Losses at the gene ends were 7 bases for V and 0 bases for J; bases not matched to a gene: 6. The CDR3 length is 13 residues. The CDR3 DNA sequence: TGCAGCGCCTCTAGGGGGCCCTCCTACGAGCAGTACTTC. It encodes CSASRGPSYEQYF.

The chain uses TRBV28 and TRBJ2-4; D gene ambiguous. The germline gives CDR1 MDHEN, CDR2 SYDVKM. Trimming stripped 1 base from V and 12 bases from J, with 7 bases between. There are 11 residues in the CDR3. In DNA, the CDR3 is TGTGCCAGCAGTTTATTTGGCCCTCAGTACTTC. Translated: CASSLFGPQYF.

CDR3 DNA: TGCAGCGTTCGCAGGGGGCTTGAGGACTCACCCCTCCACTTT. Its translation is CSVRRGLEDSPLHF. The chain carries TRBV29-1 and TRBJ1-6; 8 bases align to TRBD1. The J segment lost 10 bases and the V segment lost 5 bases, leaving 10 bases of the junction unmatched. Germline values: CDR1 SQVTM, CDR2 ANQGSEA. This CDR3 has 14 residues.

The chain links TRBV5-6 to TRBJ1-2; TRBD1 agrees at 10 bases. This CDR3 region has 16 residues. J was trimmed by 9 bases and V by 5 bases; bases with no gene match: 16. Per the germline V gene, CDR1 is SGHDT and CDR2 is YYEEEE. Written as DNA, the CDR3 is TGTGCCAGCAGAGACTTTCGACAGGGGGCAAGTGTTAGCTACACCTTC. Protein product: CASRDFRQGASVSYTF.

This clone showed up just a few times. The chain recombines TRBV5-1 with TRBJ1-1, with TRBD1 identical over 8 bases. CDR1 and CDR2 (germline): SGHRS, YFSETQ. This CDR3 has 16 amino acids. With V trimmed by 2 bases and J by 5 bases, 11 bases remained unmatched. The chain's CDR3 is CASSFSNQGAGTEAFF. The CDR3, as DNA: TGCGCCAGCAGCTTCTCAAACCAGGGGGCAGGGACTGAAGCTTTCTTT.

For the CDR3, the DNA is TGTGCCAGCAGTGACCCTAACCGTTCCTACGAGCAGTACTTC. It yields the protein CASSDPNRSYEQYF. This sequence joins TRBV2 and TRBJ2-7; D remains ambiguous. The CDR3 runs 14 residues. Trimming shortened V by 3 bases and J by 1 base, and 10 bases separated the two germline ends. Germline CDR1 SNHLY, CDR2 FYNNEI.

This clone was seen once. The rearrangement links TRBV6-5 to TRBJ2-5; D is possibly TRBD1 (9 bases). The germline V gene encodes CDR1 MNHEY and CDR2 SVGAGI. V lost 6 bases, J lost 4 bases, and 18 bases lay in between. The CDR3 runs to 15 residues. CDR3 in amino acids: CASRLQGAGGETQYF. DNA for the CDR3: TGTGCCAGCAGGCTACAGGGGGCGGGAGGAGAGACCCAGTACTTC.

The chain couples TRBV6-5 to TRBJ1-2; possible D gene TRBD1, 5 bases. Trimming shortened V by 2 bases and J by 2 bases, and 12 bases separated the two germline ends. The CDR3 sequence is 15 residues long. CDR1 and CDR2 (germline): MNHEY, SVGAGI. The chain's CDR3 is CASSYDRRKNYGYTF. The DNA for the CDR3 is TGTGCCAGCAGTTACGACAGAAGGAAAAACTATGGCTACACCTTC.

CDR3: CASSYRRSRYEQYF. In nucleotides, the CDR3 is TGTGCCAGCAGTTACCGACGGAGCCGATACGAGCAGTACTTC. This chain joins TRBV6-5 and TRBJ2-7; D is unresolved. Germline values: CDR1 MNHEY, CDR2 SVGAGI. The V gene lost 2 bases and the J gene lost 4 bases, with 12 bases spanning the gap. This CDR3 is 14 amino acids long.

This clone was observed many times. The chain couples TRBV25-1 to TRBJ2-6, with 7 bases identical to TRBD1. The length of the CDR3 is 16 residues. J gave up 2 bases and V 5 bases, and 6 bases lay outside the gene matches. From germline, CDR1 is MGHDK and CDR2 SYGVNS. As DNA, the CDR3 is TGTGCCAGCAGTACCCGACAGGGCCCTGGGGCCAACGTCCTGACTTTC. Translating it yields CASSTRQGPGANVLTF.

V is TRBV28 and J is TRBJ2-3; 13 bases agree with TRBD2. This CDR3 region has 17 residues. The germline CDR1 and CDR2 sequences are MDHEN and SYDVKM. The trim removed 3 bases at V and 1 base at J, leaving 4 bases unmatched. The CDR3 DNA follows: TGTGCCAGCAGTTTGTCAGGACTAGCGGGAGGCACAGATACGCAGTATTTT. It is translated as CASSLSGLAGGTDTQYF.

The chain carries TRBV28 and TRBJ2-1, with 7 bases identical to TRBD1. V lost 5 bases, J lost 5 bases, and 12 bases stayed unmatched. The germline CDR1 and CDR2 sequences are MDHEN and SYDVKM. The CDR3 spans 16 residues. The CDR3 sequence: CASSSEQGPHNNEQFF. CDR3 sequence (DNA): TGTGCCAGCAGTAGTGAACAGGGGCCGCATAACAATGAGCAGTTCTTC. Full variable domain (remainder filled in from reference TRBV28 and TRBJ2-1): DVKVTQSSRYLVKRTGEKVFLECVQDMDHENMFWYRQDPGLGLRLIYFSYDVKMKEKGDIPEGYSVSREKKERFSLILESASTNQTSMYLCASSSEQGPHNNEQFFGPGTRLTVL.

V is TRBV10-3 and J is TRBJ2-3; a possible D gene is TRBD2 (7 bases). Trimming shortened V by 4 bases and J by 2 bases, and 13 bases separated the two germline ends. Germline assignment: CDR1 ENHRY and CDR2 SYGVKD. The CDR3 runs to 15 residues. The CDR3 is CAISGGGGPTDTQYF. The DNA for the CDR3 is TGTGCCATCAGTGGAGGGGGGGGCCCCACAGATACGCAGTATTTT.

This sequence joins TRBV28 and TRBJ1-2; the match to TRBD1 covers 11 bases. The trim removed 6 bases at V and 5 bases at J, leaving 8 bases unmatched. This CDR3 spans 15 amino acids. Germline V gene lookup returns CDR1 MDHEN and CDR2 SYDVKM. CDR3 amino acids: CASRLDRGRFYGYTF. The CDR3 bases are TGTGCCAGCAGACTGGACAGGGGGCGCTTTTATGGCTACACCTTC.

This chain connects TRBV4-1 to TRBJ2-1; 11 nucleotides align to TRBD2. The CDR3 runs to 15 residues. CDR1 is MGHRA, CDR2 YSYEKL, per germline. With V trimmed by 6 bases and J by 10 bases, 11 bases remained unmatched. The CDR3 spells CASSFSGRDVREQFF. CDR3 in DNA: TGCGCCAGCAGTTTTAGCGGGAGGGATGTCAGGGAGCAGTTCTTC.

This clone was seen a few times. CDR3 loop: CASSFRGNYGYTF. CDR3 bases: TGTGCCAGCAGTTTCCGGGGGAACTATGGCTACACCTTC. J is TRBJ1-2 and V is TRBV28; possibly TRBD1 for D (5 bases). The ends were cut back, 3 bases at V and 2 bases at J, with 7 bases in the middle. The germline V gene has CDR1 MDHEN and CDR2 SYDVKM. This CDR3 is 13 amino acids long.

This clone has only a few counts. The CDR3 sequence: CASSDLGEQFF. The CDR3 DNA reads TGTGCCAGCAGTGACCTGGGGGAGCAGTTCTTC. This sequence joins TRBV25-1 and TRBJ2-1; no clear D gene. The CDR3 contains 11 residues. Trimming took 3 bases from V and 10 from J, leaving 7 bases between them. The germline V gene encodes CDR1 MGHDK and CDR2 SYGVNS.

Only one count was recorded for this clone. The chain uses TRBV11-3 and TRBJ1-2; 7 positions match TRBD1. V was clipped by 6 bases and J by 3 bases; unmatched bases: 13. The germline gives CDR1 SGHNT, CDR2 YENEEA. The CDR3 has 16 amino acids. The CDR3 nucleotides are TGTGCCAGCAGGTGTCCCGGGACAGTTTTCTACTATGGCTACACCTTC. It codes for CASRCPGTVFYYGYTF.

V usage is TRBV25-1 and J usage is TRBJ1-4; 7 bases agree with TRBD1. Germline V CDR1 and CDR2: MGHDK, SYGVNS. Losses at the gene ends were 4 bases for V and 6 bases for J; bases not matched to a gene: 8. The CDR3 consists of 15 residues. The CDR3 is CASSGAGTVDEKLFF. The DNA for the CDR3 is TGTGCCAGCAGTGGCGCCGGGACAGTGGATGAAAAACTGTTTTTT.

The chain couples TRBV11-2 to TRBJ1-2; D is undetermined. The V gene's germline CDR1 is SGHAT and CDR2 FQNNGV. The CDR3 runs to 13 residues. Trimming took 4 bases from V and 6 from J, leaving 12 bases between them. This CDR3 is CASSSDGGNGYTF. The CDR3 DNA follows: TGTGCCAGCAGCTCCGACGGAGGCAATGGCTACACCTTC.